This T cell receptor beta chain comes out of a study of blood T cell repertoires in COVID-19. Only a few counts were recorded for this clone. This table comes from immunoSEQ multiplex PCR, and its TCRdb copy is limited to in-frame clones, with some not included. The sample lists tens of thousands of clones; around 84% were seen once. Germline V lookup: CDR1 KGHSH, CDR2 LQKENI. With V trimmed by 3 bases and J by 1 base, 11 bases remained unmatched. This CDR3 is 20 amino acids long. The specimen was peripheral blood. This clonotype was sampled from a human donor in a cohort sampled during active COVID-19. The chain has TRBV18 and TRBJ2-3; 15 nucleotides line up with TRBD2. CDR3 region: CASSPGLAGGPVRGTDTQYF. In DNA, the CDR3 is TGTGCCAGCTCACCCGGACTAGCGGGAGGGCCAGTACGAGGCACAGATACGCAGTATTTT.